This T cell receptor beta chain was sequenced during a study of human T cells and chemical hapten exposure. General study points: High-frequency TCRs, those above 1 in 1000, stayed the same after DPC sensitization.

Time point denoted: patch test 1, 2 weeks after DPC sensitization. Regarding treatment: therapeutic diphenylcyclopropenone sensitization with weekly scalp DPC. The sample holds many counts of this clonotype. Its specificity is unknown. CDR3 length equals 14 residues. Germline-derived CDR1 and CDR2 are KGHSH and LQKENI. Trimming shortened V by 0 bases and J by 2 bases, and 8 bases separated the two germline ends. Each CDR3 protein gets one entry after TCRdb re-called the RACE reads with MiXCR. The sample lists 90,000 to 120,000 distinct CDR3 sequences; roughly 9.6% were seen once. The V call is TRBV18, the J call TRBJ2-7, with no clear D. The receptor comes from a woman aged 40 to 50 with alopecia areata. Some clones in this sample may be carry-over from other donors' samples. Sequencing was performed on whole blood, taken in connection with sensitization to the hapten diphenylcyclopropenone (DPC). Here the CDR3 DNA reads TGTGCCAGCTCACCACCATCAGCTACCTACGAGCAGTACTTC. This sequence encodes CASSPPSATYEQYF.